Included here is one T cell receptor (beta chain) sequence, with context. Its target antigen remains unknown. No quality values exist for individual bases; no much larger clone is one base distant. This sample stems from a study of cytomegalovirus exposure and HLA in healthy donors (dated by TCRdb to between 2016 and 2019). Looking at the study overall: An earlier analysis of about 560 of the donors reported 276 Gb of sequence data and roughly 120 million unique TCR beta sequences obtained from roughly 170 million T cells. An early release covering some 640 HLA-typed donors comprised roughly 300 gigabases of sequencing data and tens of millions of unique TCR sequences. Among the roughly 400 genotyped donors, under 90% belonged to the genetic ancestry cluster associated with self-reported Caucasian donors. The aim of the study was to test whether cataloging public T cell receptors could identify signatures of past pathogen exposure. The study used immunosequencing to profile the T cell repertoires of 670 or so subjects and linked those repertoires to cytomegalovirus serostatus. A separate validation cohort of over 95 different subjects was used in addition to the approximately 640-subject first cohort. To predict cytomegalovirus infection status, the study combined high-throughput TCR immunosequencing, statistical association of individual TCRs with disease status, and machine learning. In a later analysis, previously published TCR beta repertoires from about 640 donors were re-analyzed and high-resolution HLA genotyping was added so that TCR occurrence patterns could be studied. Rather than drawing on any new phenotypic data, the later analysis identified candidate immune exposures from TCR beta sequences and the way those sequences occurred across donors. In an earlier analysis of more than 550 of the donors, high-throughput TCR beta sequencing was used to judge whether each TCR beta V gene segment behaved as functional or pseudogenic. Donor age, sex, ethnicity and CMV serostatus were compiled together with the repertoire data. Genome-wide SNP genotypes for about 65% of the roughly 670 donors were used in a later genetic analysis, which treated that subset as a discovery cohort. All discovery cohort repertoires had been generated using a single sequencing platform. HLA typing covered class I and class II loci at four-digit resolution. The number of donors typed differed by locus, with about 620-630 for A, B, C, DRB1 and DQB1, around 500 for DQA1, 600 to 610 for DPA1, and some 440 for DPB1. Roughly 5 DR-DQ haplotypes were handled as single units for association and clustering, since linkage in the cohort was strong. Among about 400 genotyped donors of the cohort, an average of around 220,000 unique TCR beta nucleotide sequences was sequenced per donor, of which 15% to 20% were non-productive. General findings and caveats noted by the study authors: Because HLA typing was missing for some donors at each locus, association tests included only the typed subset. A further reported finding was that TCR beta sequences accurately predicted the HLA-A and HLA-B alleles for most subjects in the first cohort. The only immune exposure information available for the cohort was CMV serostatus. A few of the identified cytomegalovirus-associated TCR beta chains were confirmed in vitro to be specific for cytomegalovirus antigens. Broadly in line with IMGT annotations, most TCR beta V segments showed up in productive rearrangements about 87% or about 30% of the time in an earlier analysis of a few hundred of the donors. Most TCR sequences were observed very rarely across donors, whereas some public TCRs were present in many individuals. The study listed 164 TCR beta chains as associated with cytomegalovirus. Some IMGT-functional V segments, including TRBV6-2 and TRBV6-3, could not be told apart with the 87-base-pair reads, so those segments were excluded. The cohort was sequenced for TCR beta chains only, and without alpha or paired-chain data the features that could be detected were limited. A group of highly shared sequence variants was considered likely to be a technical artifact of the sequencing pipeline. In a later genetic analysis, a missense DCLRE1C variant was associated with V-gene and J-gene trimming of TCR beta chains, and the association was replicated in an independent cohort. In both the original and validation cohorts, the classifier was reported to diagnose cytomegalovirus status with high specificity and sensitivity. Roughly uniform sequencing depth across donors was assumed in presence/absence analyses, although this assumption may not hold. Correlated functional status among segregating V segments might be attributable to linkage disequilibrium, but an unknown experimental factor could not be ruled out. The authors suggested that the approach could potentially be extended to other disease states and immunological phenotypes. When HLA alleles, especially DR and DQ, strongly co-occurred, attributing TCR associations to individual alleles was difficult. Compared with equally common non-associated chains, HLA-associated TCR beta chains in a later analysis were more clonally expanded and had lower generation probabilities. In a later analysis, about 17,000 TCR beta sequences were associated with specific HLA alleles at a false discovery rate of 0.05. In a later analysis, most CMV-associated TCR beta chains were found to appear HLA-restricted, with HLA associations seemingly driven largely by CMV exposure. Because counts were too low, roughly 17 rarely observed V segments, including chromosome 9 orphons, were left out of the earlier analysis of 587 of the donors. In a later analysis, TCR association rates were found to vary across HLA loci, with the most associated TCRs seen for DRB1 alleles and the fewest for HLA-C alleles. According to a later analysis, parvovirus B19, influenza, CMV and Epstein-Barr virus appeared linked to several top co-occurrence clusters. According to a later genetic analysis, donors in an Asian-associated ancestry cluster had fewer N-insertions in productive TCRs than the roughly 660-donor mean.

A distance of 13 bases separates the germline ends of V and J, which lose 6 bases and 0 bases respectively. Taken from cysteine to phenylalanine, the CDR3 has 15 residues. Only CDR3 DNA is held: 45 bases, read in frame from base 1. In the germline V gene, CDR1 corresponds to MNHEY and CDR2 to SVGAGI. The cohort consisted of 600 to 700 healthy bone marrow donors. At the time of sampling, every cohort member was nominally healthy, though immune exposures that went unrecorded were likely present. Of the 550 to 750 cohort members, around 280 had positive CMV serostatus and 350 to 450 had negative CMV serostatus, and CMV serostatus was not recorded for the donor. A peripheral blood sample was collected from each donor, and TCR beta sequencing was performed on peripheral blood mononuclear cells. The Qiagen DNeasy Blood Extraction Kit was used to extract genomic DNA from the blood cell samples. Receptors were amplified or captured by the immunoSEQ multiplex PCR assay. A mixture of 60 forward primers for TCR Vbeta segments and 13 reverse primers for TCR Jbeta segments was used in the multiplex PCR. A multiplex PCR assay on genomic DNA amplified the CDR3 region of rearranged TCR beta genes. The Illumina HiSeq System was used to sequence the amplified TCR beta libraries as 87-base-pair reads. On the study's bioinformatics: A later analysis tallied around 80 million unique TCR beta chains across the 550 to 850 repertoires, and some 10 million of those chains were shared by two or more donors. Raw reads were error-corrected and collapsed into unique sequences with a nearest-neighbor algorithm that merged closely related sequences to remove PCR and sequencing errors. Alignment of CDR3 sequences to IMGT reference sequences was used to assign V, D and J gene segments. Each retained sequence needed at least a six-nucleotide match to both a V gene segment and a J gene segment. A rearrangement was called productive if the CDR3 had no stop codons and remained in frame with V and J, and every other rearrangement was called non-productive. Following IMGT convention, CDR3 was defined as the stretch from the second conserved V-encoded cysteine to the conserved J-encoded phenylalanine. The earlier analysis of approximately 500 of the donors excluded sequences that lacked an unambiguous match to a single V gene segment. In an earlier analysis of 587 of the donors, V segments were called functional above 56.7% productive rearrangements and were called segregating when the between-donor standard deviation exceeded 5%. A statistical classification framework was built to diagnose cytomegalovirus status from the catalog of TCR beta chain sequences. V and J gene assignment, in a later analysis, came from comparing TCR nucleotide sequences with IMGT/GENE-DB human TR gene sequences. A later analysis assigned CDR3 sequences and most-parsimonious VDJ recombination scenarios with the TCRdist pipeline. In a later analysis, each TCR beta chain was defined by its CDR3 amino acid sequence together with its V-gene family, and reads lacking a unique V-gene family were excluded. In a later analysis, 450 to 600 highly shared, low-generation-probability nucleotide sequences were removed to address suspected cross-contamination and a sequencing artifact. For each public chain, a later analysis derived a clonal expansion index from normalized ranks of inferred template counts within each repertoire. In a later analysis, generation probabilities were computed using a VDJ recombination model fitted to out-of-frame rearrangements, and the results were checked against IGoR. In a later analysis, TCR-TCR, TCR-HLA and TCR-CMV co-occurrence was scored with hypergeometric tests, and a repertoire-size bias correction was applied to TCR pairs. A later analysis estimated false discovery rates by permuting HLA or CMV assignments 20 times. In a later analysis, co-occurring TCRs were grouped using DBSCAN, and TCRdist sequence similarity was added for clustering within HLA-allele-positive subsets. Co-occurrence clustering excluded repertoires with fewer than 30,000 or more than 120,000 public chains, plus five with anomalous nucleotide sharing. TCRdb limited this immuneACCESS table to in-frame rearrangements with V and J called. A share of clones is missing; checked studies link under half to unresolved V genes, and the rest is unexplained. The DNA was the basis for D and trimming; V, J and clone size are from that table. A total of some 130,000 clones appear in this sample, around 80% of them only once. Jointly, the top ten make up under 5.5% of the sample.

This receptor chain uses TRBV6-5 and TRBJ2-3; 5 matching bases give a weak D call of TRBD1. The clonotype originates from a man aged 25 to 40 in good health. Sequencing used PBMCs. The nucleotide sequence reads as follows: TGTGCCAGCAGGGGGTATGACAGAAGCACAGATACGCAGTATTTT. Translated, it gives CASRGYDRSTDTQYF.